The 24 T cell receptor beta chains below come from one sample, sequenced in a study of human T cells and chemical hapten exposure. Stated time point: patch test 2, 6 weeks after DPC sensitization. Treatment noted: therapeutic diphenylcyclopropenone sensitization with weekly scalp DPC. TCRdb recomputed calls from the RACE reads with MiXCR, one row per CDR3 protein. This table has about 84,000 distinct CDR3 sequences, over 9.5% appearing once. The specimen was whole blood, collected in connection with sensitization to the hapten diphenylcyclopropenone (DPC). All receptors derive from a woman aged 45-65 years with alopecia areata. Some clones in this sample may be carry-over from other donors' samples.

The table lists this clonotype with many counts. The chain recombines TRBV29-1 with TRBJ2-1; D gene uncertain. The germline V gene has CDR1 SQVTM and CDR2 ANQGSEA. The V end was cut by 0 bases, the J end by 10 bases, with 4 bases between. CDR3 length: 10 amino acids. The CDR3 region has the DNA TGCAGCGTTGAAGACGTCGAGCAGTTCTTC. Translating gives CSVEDVEQFF.

This clonotype was counted ten times or more. This chain uses TRBV12-3 or TRBV12-4 with TRBJ2-5; TRBD1 agrees at 7 bases. Germline trimming cut 5 bases from V and 5 bases from J; bases unmatched to any gene: 11. The CDR3 is 15 residues long. The DNA for the CDR3 is TGTGCCAGCAGTCCCGGGACAGTGATTTTGGAGACCCAGTACTTC. Its translation: CASSPGTVILETQYF.

This clonotype has just a few counts. The V and J genes are TRBV19 and TRBJ2-1; tentatively, D is TRBD2 (6 bases). CDR3 length: 10 residues. Trimming cost V 9 bases and J 12 bases, with 12 bases left between them. Germline CDR1 is LNHDA and CDR2 is SQIVND (reference sequence). The CDR3 loop reads CARKRVGQFF. CDR3 DNA: TGTGCCAGAAAGCGGGTTGGGCAGTTCTTC.

This clonotype was seen more than once but under ten times. CDR3 coding DNA: TGTGCCAGCAGCCCCCGGTGGCAGTCCTACGAGCAGTACTTC. Protein product: CASSPRWQSYEQYF. The rearrangement joins TRBV7-2 to TRBJ2-7; no reliable D call. Germline CDR1 is SGHTA and CDR2 is FQGNSA. Trimming stripped 5 bases from V and 1 base from J, with 12 bases between. This CDR3 is built from 14 residues.

This clonotype was counted many times. The V call is TRBV28, the J call TRBJ1-1, with D uncertain. The V gene lost 6 bases and the J gene lost 3 bases, with 17 bases spanning the gap. CDR1 is MDHEN and CDR2 is SYDVKM in the germline V gene. The CDR3 is 15 amino acids. The CDR3 DNA follows: TGTGCCAGCAGCCCACCAGGTACTAAGGACACTGAAGCTTTCTTT. This codes for CASSPPGTKDTEAFF.

This clonotype was counted at least ten times. The V call is TRBV4-3, the J call TRBJ2-5; no clear D gene. The CDR3 is 14 residues long. In germline, CDR1 is LGHNA, CDR2 YSLEER. The V end lost 0 bases, the J end lost 1 base, and 6 bases lay between the germline ends. The CDR3 nucleotides read TGCGCCAGCAGCCAAGAGCTAGTCCAAGAGACCCAGTACTTC. Translation gives CASSQELVQETQYF.

The genes are TRBV7-9 and TRBJ1-4; TRBD1 matches at 7 bases. V shed 5 bases and J 5 bases; nucleotides not matched to a gene: 8. Looked up from germline, CDR1 is SEHNR and CDR2 is FQNEAQ (reference sequence). CDR3 length: 15 residues. The DNA of the CDR3 is TGTGCCAGCAGCCCCCGGGACAGACCGAATGAAAAACTGTTTTTT. Protein sequence: CASSPRDRPNEKLFF.

The rearrangement joins TRBV7-9 to TRBJ2-7, with a tentative D call TRBD2 (5 bases). The germline V and J ends were trimmed by 0 bases and 5 bases, with 11 bases remaining between them. The CDR3 has 14 residues. In germline, CDR1 is SEHNR, CDR2 FQNEAQ (reference sequence). The CDR3, as DNA: TGTGCCAGCAGCTTAGCAGGGAGTAGTCACGAGCAGTACTTC. Protein product: CASSLAGSSHEQYF.

In its sample, this clonotype was seen many times. The chain recombines TRBV20-1 with TRBJ1-1; possible D gene TRBD1, 5 bases. CDR1 is DFQATT, CDR2 SNEGSKA, per germline (reference sequence). Trimming took off 3 bases at V and 1 base at J, with 12 bases between the two ends. CDR3 length: 14 amino acids. For the CDR3, the DNA is TGCAGTGCTAGTAAGCGACAGAAGAACACTGAAGCTTTCTTT. As protein: CSASKRQKNTEAFF.

This clonotype was seen more than once but under ten times. The V gene is TRBV5-1, the J gene TRBJ2-3; 13 bases map to TRBD2. Germline CDR1 and CDR2: SGHRS and YFSETQ. The J segment lost 4 bases and the V segment lost 4 bases, leaving 6 bases of the junction unmatched. The CDR3 length is 16 residues. The CDR3 spells CASSPGLAGLPDTQYF. The CDR3 nucleotides read TGCGCCAGCAGCCCGGGACTAGCGGGACTTCCAGATACGCAGTATTTT.

This clonotype was counted between two and nine times. The CDR3 region is CAWSANTIYF. Here the CDR3 DNA reads TGTGCCTGGAGTGCAAACACCATATATTTT. The chain joins TRBV30 to TRBJ1-3; D unclear. The CDR3 is 10 amino acids. From germline, CDR1 is GTSNPN and CDR2 SVGIG (reference sequence). V lost 1 base to trimming and J lost 6 bases, with 1 base between them.

This clonotype has a count of ten or more. The chain recombines TRBV6-5 with TRBJ2-3; TRBD1 aligns across 9 bases. Trimming at V came to 7 bases and at J to 1 base, leaving 6 bases not matched to a gene. The germline CDR1 and CDR2 sequences are MNHEY and SVGAGI. The CDR3 is 15 amino acids. The DNA for the CDR3 is TGTGCCAGCAACACAGGGGGCGCGGGCACAGATACGCAGTATTTT. Encoded protein: CASNTGGAGTDTQYF.

This clonotype appeared a few times. The chain uses TRBV7-2 and TRBJ2-5, with a tentative D call TRBD2 (6 bases). CDR3 size: 14 residues. Trimming stripped 5 bases from V and 4 bases from J, with 14 bases between. CDR1 and CDR2 (germline): SGHTA, FQGNSA. The CDR3 here is CASSLTGTGETQYF. The CDR3 DNA reads as TGTGCCAGCAGCCTCACCGGGACTGGAGAGACCCAGTACTTC.

This clonotype was observed many times. The chain combines TRBV7-9 with TRBJ2-3; the D gene could be TRBD1 or TRBD2 (5 bases each). Germline V CDR1 and CDR2: SEHNR, FQNEAQ (reference sequence). Trimming removed 2 bases from V and 5 bases from J, with 14 bases in between. CDR3 length: 15 residues. CDR3 sequence (DNA): TGTGCCAGCAGCTTACAGGGACCGGAAGGAGATACGCAGTATTTT. Its protein is CASSLQGPEGDTQYF.

This clonotype was detected only a few times. CDR3: CASSQRDRGGEETQYF. The DNA for the CDR3 is TGCGCCAGCAGCCAACGGGACAGGGGAGGGGAAGAGACCCAGTACTTC. The V gene is TRBV4-3, the J gene TRBJ2-5, with 10 positions matching TRBD1. This CDR3 spans 16 amino acids. Germline values: CDR1 LGHNA, CDR2 YSLEER. The junction had 6 bases not matched to a gene; V was cut back by 2 bases and J by 3 bases.

This clonotype has ten or more counts. In nucleotides, the CDR3 is TGTGCCAGCAGCTTAGGGCTAGCGGGCAACACCGGGGAGCTGTTTTTT. This codes for CASSLGLAGNTGELFF. This chain uses TRBV7-2 with TRBJ2-2; TRBD2 agrees at 8 bases. Germline V CDR1 and CDR2: SGHTA, FQGNSA. The CDR3 has 16 residues. Trimming removed 1 base from V and 2 bases from J; junction bases left unmatched: 3.

This rearrangement joins TRBV7-2 to TRBJ2-1; D remains ambiguous. The CDR3 totals 12 residues. Looked up from germline, CDR1 is SGHTA and CDR2 is FQGNSA. V lost 1 base and J lost 7, with 5 bases in between. The CDR3 is CASSLVGNEQFF. The CDR3 DNA reads TGTGCCAGCAGCTTAGTGGGAAATGAGCAGTTCTTC.

Notes on this clonotype: With a much larger clone just one base away, this may be a read error. CDR3 in DNA: TGTGCCATGAGTGAGTGGCGGGACAATGAGCAGTTCTTC. It codes for CAMSEWRDNEQFF. The chain employs TRBV10-3 and TRBJ2-1; D is possibly TRBD2 (5 bases). CDR1 ENHRY and CDR2 SYGVKD come from the germline V gene. The CDR3 runs to 13 residues.

This chain links TRBV20-1 with TRBJ1-2; the match to TRBD1 covers 7 bases. CDR1 DFQATT and CDR2 SNEGSKA come from the germline V gene (reference sequence). The CDR3 length is 14 residues. V gave up 5 bases and J gave up 2 bases; unmatched junction bases: 8. The CDR3 sequence is CSAPRDSQNYGYTF. For the CDR3, the DNA is TGCAGTGCTCCCAGGGACAGCCAAAACTATGGCTACACCTTC.

The V and J genes are TRBV7-2 and TRBJ2-2, with 7 nucleotides matching TRBD1. Germline V gene sequence: CDR1 SGHTA, CDR2 FQGNSA. The CDR3 contains 15 residues. J gave up 1 base and V 5 bases, and 4 bases lay outside the gene matches. The CDR3 is CASSPQGMNTGELFF. In DNA, the CDR3 is TGTGCCAGCAGCCCACAGGGGATGAACACCGGGGAGCTGTTTTTT.

This clonotype was detected many times. The genes are TRBV6-5 and TRBJ2-5, with D uncertain. Germline V gene sequence: CDR1 MNHEY, CDR2 SVGAGI. The CDR3 is 13 amino acids. The ends were cut back, 6 bases at V and 5 bases at J, with 13 bases in the middle. As DNA, the CDR3 is TGTGCCAGCAGCCGCGATATGGGGGAGACCCAGTACTTC. Translated, it gives CASSRDMGETQYF.

Points on this clonotype: The CDR3 does not close with the conserved phenylalanine or tryptophan, likely indicating a read error. The limits of the CDR3 on the DNA are not certain, so only TCRdb's listed CDR3 is given. The chain links TRBV3-1 to TRBJ2-1; the D segment call TRBD2 is taken from the table without a DNA check. The V gene's germline CDR1 is LGHDT and CDR2 YNNKEL (reference sequence). The CDR3 has 13 amino acids, counting both end residues. This chain's CDR3 is CASSQVLGSGRAI.

This clonotype was counted ten times or more. The genes are TRBV6-6 and TRBJ2-2; a weak D match, TRBD1 (6 bases). The germline V gene has CDR1 MNHNY and CDR2 SVGAGI (reference sequence). V shed 5 bases and J shed 7 bases, with 23 bases lying between them. The CDR3 is 17 residues long. The CDR3 sequence: CASSDVGQGKMDGELFF. CDR3 DNA sequence: TGTGCCAGCAGTGATGTGGGGCAGGGGAAGATGGACGGGGAGCTGTTTTTT.

V is TRBV7-9 and J is TRBJ2-1; D uncertain. The germline V gene has CDR1 SEHNR and CDR2 FQNEAQ (reference sequence). This CDR3 comprises 13 residues. V dropped 0 bases and J dropped 8 bases, with 8 bases sitting between them. CDR3 nucleotides: TGTGCCAGCAGCTTAGCTTCCTCTTATGAGCAGTTCTTC. It codes for CASSLASSYEQFF.